These 16 T cell receptor beta chains originate from one sample sequenced in a study of T cell repertoires in cytomegalovirus infection. Using its own MiXCR run on the reads, TCRdb lists one record per CDR3 protein. The table has more than 500,000 distinct CDR3 sequences, 15% to 20% seen once. Sequenced input: CD8+ T cells from PBMCs. The origin of the receptors is a human donor in good health (CMV status not recorded). Some clones in this sample may be carry-over from other donors' samples.

This clonotype was found many times. The chain carries TRBV27 and TRBJ1-3; maybe TRBD1 (5 bases). Trimming took off 2 bases at V and 4 bases at J, with 9 bases between the two ends. This CDR3 has 14 residues. In germline, CDR1 is MNHEY, CDR2 SMNVEV (reference sequence). CDR3 amino acids: CASSLRGYGNTIYF. The CDR3, as DNA: TGTGCCAGCAGTTTACGGGGGTACGGAAACACCATATATTTT.

As concerns this clonotype: A much larger clone differs by one base, so this may be a read error. The rearrangement joins TRBV6-8 to TRBJ2-7; D assignment may be TRBD1 or TRBD2 (5 bases each). The CDR3 loop spans 16 amino acids. Trimming removed 5 bases at V and 6 bases at J, with 23 bases between. CDR1 is MNHGY, CDR2 SAAAGT, per germline. The CDR3 sequence is CASSLQRGTRVFEQYF. The CDR3 region has the DNA TGTGCCAGCAGTCTTCAACGGGGCACAAGAGTGTTCGAGCAGTACTTC.

This sequence joins TRBV10-1 and TRBJ2-7; D ambiguous. V lost 0 bases and J lost 7, with 10 bases in between. The CDR3 is 13 amino acids. Per germline, CDR1 WNHNN and CDR2 SYGVQD (reference sequence). The CDR3 here is CASSESRFGEQYF. For the CDR3, the DNA is TGCGCCAGCAGTGAGTCTAGATTTGGGGAGCAGTACTTC.

This clonotype was observed many times. The rearrangement joins TRBV10-3 to TRBJ1-3; the D gene is possibly TRBD1 (6 bases). The CDR3 is made up of 13 amino acids. V was clipped by 4 bases and J by 4 bases, with 8 bases between them. Germline CDR1 is ENHRY and CDR2 is SYGVKD. The CDR3 sequence is CAISVGGGNTIYF. As DNA, the CDR3 is TGTGCCATCAGTGTCGGGGGCGGAAACACCATATATTTT.

In this sample, this clonotype turned up a few times. The rearrangement joins TRBV7-6 to TRBJ2-7; the D gene is possibly TRBD1 (6 bases). The CDR3 has 18 residues. Germline CDR1 and CDR2: SGHVS and FNYEAQ. The ends were cut back, 2 bases at V and 2 bases at J, with 22 bases in the middle. In DNA form, the CDR3 reads TGTGCCAGCAGCTTAAGGGGGTCGACAGGACCCTTGCCCTACGAGCAGTACTTC. Encoded protein: CASSLRGSTGPLPYEQYF.

This clonotype was counted many times. V gene TRBV28 combines with J gene TRBJ2-5, with D perhaps TRBD1 or TRBD2 (5 bases each). Trimming took 3 bases from V and 5 from J, leaving 16 bases between them. In germline, CDR1 is MDHEN, CDR2 SYDVKM. CDR3 size: 15 residues. This chain's CDR3 is CASSFGTIDGETQYF. CDR3 in DNA: TGTGCCAGCAGTTTCGGGACGATCGATGGGGAGACCCAGTACTTC.

This clonotype occurred many times. V is TRBV7-9 and J is TRBJ2-1; unclear D gene. Trimming took 5 bases from V and 8 from J, leaving 13 bases between them. Germline V gene data show CDR1 as SEHNR and CDR2 as FQNEAQ (reference sequence). The CDR3 is made up of 13 amino acids. In nucleotides, the CDR3 is TGTGCCAGCAGCGTCGACCCCATAGATGAGCAGTTCTTC. The encoded protein is CASSVDPIDEQFF.

This chain links TRBV6-6 with TRBJ2-2; 7 nucleotides line up with TRBD1. Trimming cost V 8 bases and J 7 bases; bases outside gene matches: 10. Per the germline V gene, CDR1 is MNHNY and CDR2 is SVGAGI (reference sequence). The CDR3 has 14 residues. The CDR3 nucleotides read TGTGCCAGCTGGCCCCGACAGGGCGGCGGGGAGCTGTTTTTT. Translation: CASWPRQGGGELFF.

This chain links TRBV20-1 with TRBJ2-5; no firm D call. This CDR3 has 13 amino acids. V was pared by 3 bases and J by 5 bases, with 13 bases between. Germline V lookup: CDR1 DFQATT, CDR2 SNEGSKA (reference sequence). In DNA, the CDR3 is TGCAGTGCTAGCCCTATACACGGGGAGACCCAGTACTTC. Translation: CSASPIHGETQYF.

The table lists this clonotype with a few counts. The chain joins TRBV28 to TRBJ2-2, with TRBD2 identical over 8 bases. Germline values: CDR1 MDHEN, CDR2 SYDVKM. J was trimmed by 3 bases and V by 4 bases; bases with no gene match: 16. This CDR3 spans 19 amino acids. The DNA of the CDR3 is TGTGCCAGCAGTTCTCTAAGGACTAGCCACCAGTGGGACACCGGGGAGCTGTTTTTT. Protein product: CASSSLRTSHQWDTGELFF.

This clonotype was detected many times. For the CDR3, the DNA is TGTGCCAGCAGCCCTCCATTAGATACAGGGTACAATGAGCAGTTCTTC. It translates to CASSPPLDTGYNEQFF. The gene calls are TRBV28 and TRBJ2-1, with D tentatively TRBD1 (6 bases). The CDR3 consists of 16 residues. The V gene's germline CDR1 is MDHEN and CDR2 SYDVKM. Trimming pared 6 bases from V and 4 bases from J, leaving 19 bases between. The full variable domain, with the rest looked up from reference TRBV28 and TRBJ2-1, is DVKVTQSSRYLVKRTGEKVFLECVQDMDHENMFWYRQDPGLGLRLIYFSYDVKMKEKGDIPEGYSVSREKKERFSLILESASTNQTSMYLCASSPPLDTGYNEQFFGPGTRLTVL.

The DNA for the CDR3 is TGTGCCAGCAGCTCGGGCCGAACTCAGAACTATGGCTACACCTTC. Amino acid sequence: CASSSGRTQNYGYTF. The J gene is TRBJ1-2, the V gene TRBV13; D gene unclear. Germline V gives CDR1 PRHDT, CDR2 FYEKMQ (reference sequence). V lost 4 bases and J lost 2, with 14 bases in between. The CDR3 covers 15 residues.

This clonotype was counted ten times or more. The V call is TRBV7-9, the J call TRBJ1-2; TRBD1 might be the D (5 bases). Germline values: CDR1 SEHNR, CDR2 FQNEAQ (reference sequence). The CDR3 is 13 amino acids. V shed 6 bases and J shed 2 bases, with 10 bases lying between them. CDR3: CASRPPGNYGYTF. For the CDR3, the DNA is TGTGCCAGCAGACCCCCAGGGAACTATGGCTACACCTTC. The whole variable domain, remainder taken from reference TRBV7-9 and TRBJ1-2, is DTGVSQNPRHKITKRGQNVTFRCDPISEHNRLYWYRQTLGQGPEFLTYFQNEAQLEKSRLLSDRFSAERPKGSFSTLEIQRTEQGDSAMYLCASRPPGNYGYTFGSGTRLTVV.

The chain employs TRBV9 and TRBJ2-1; D ambiguous. Germline V gives CDR1 SGDLS, CDR2 YYNGEE. Trimming removed 2 bases from V and 0 bases from J, with 15 bases in between. The CDR3 runs to 17 residues. The CDR3 sequence is CASSVDDSPSSYNEQFF. The CDR3 bases are TGTGCCAGCAGCGTGGACGACTCTCCTAGCTCCTACAATGAGCAGTTCTTC.

This clonotype has at least ten counts. V and J are TRBV11-2 and TRBJ1-6, with no clear D. This CDR3 region has 16 residues. Per germline, CDR1 SGHAT and CDR2 FQNNGV. Trimming shortened V by 3 bases and J by 0 bases, and 9 bases separated the two germline ends. This chain's CDR3 is CASSLIGSSYNSPLHF. CDR3 nucleotides: TGTGCCAGCAGCTTGATAGGGAGCTCCTATAATTCACCCCTCCACTTT. Supplemented by reference TRBV11-2 and TRBJ1-6, the full variable domain reads EAGVAQSPRYKIIEKRQSVAFWCNPISGHATLYWYQQILGQGPKLLIQFQNNGVVDDSQLPKDRFSAERLKGVDSTLKIQPAKLEDSAVYLCASSLIGSSYNSPLHFGNGTRLTVT.

Ten or more counts support this clonotype. Here the CDR3 reads CASSPGQVEQFF. CDR3 bases: TGTGCCAGTAGTCCGGGACAGGTTGAGCAGTTCTTC. The J gene is TRBJ2-1, the V gene TRBV19, with 8 nucleotides matching TRBD1. V lost 5 bases, J lost 9 bases, and 3 bases stayed unmatched. The CDR3 is 12 residues long. Germline CDR1 reads LNHDA; CDR2 reads SQIVND (reference sequence).